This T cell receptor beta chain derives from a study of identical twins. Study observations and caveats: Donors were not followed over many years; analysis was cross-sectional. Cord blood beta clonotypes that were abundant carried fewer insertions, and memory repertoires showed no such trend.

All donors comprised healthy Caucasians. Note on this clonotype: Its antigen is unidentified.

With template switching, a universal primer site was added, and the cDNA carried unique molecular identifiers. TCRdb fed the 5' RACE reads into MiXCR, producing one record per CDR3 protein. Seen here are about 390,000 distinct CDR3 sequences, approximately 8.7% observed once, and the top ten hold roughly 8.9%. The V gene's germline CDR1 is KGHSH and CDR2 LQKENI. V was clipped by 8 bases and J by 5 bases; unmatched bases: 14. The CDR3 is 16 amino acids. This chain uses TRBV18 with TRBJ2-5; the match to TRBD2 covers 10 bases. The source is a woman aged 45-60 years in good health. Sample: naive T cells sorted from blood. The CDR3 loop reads CASRDGTSAFRETQYF. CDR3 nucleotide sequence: TGTGCCAGCCGCGACGGGACTAGCGCTTTCAGGGAGACCCAGTACTTC.